This T cell receptor beta chain is drawn from a study of cytomegalovirus exposure and HLA in healthy donors. Study outcomes and limitations: The productive fraction for most TCR beta V segments was about 90% or about 30% in an earlier analysis.

This CDR3 is 17 amino acids long. Germline trimming cut 7 bases from V and 8 bases from J; bases unmatched to any gene: 15. Per the germline V gene, CDR1 is MDHEN and CDR2 is SYDVKM. In regard to this clone: What it binds is not known.

60 Vbeta and 13 Jbeta primers were used in PCR. Sequencing was performed with immunoSEQ multiplex PCR; in TCRdb, only in-frame clones are kept and a portion is missing. The sample has roughly 89,000 clones; roughly 81% are singletons. The material sequenced was PBMCs. This chain connects TRBV28 to TRBJ2-1; 12 bases fit TRBD2. The clonotype originates from a woman aged 30 to 39 in good health and CMV-seronegative. CDR3 nucleotides: TGTGCCAGCAACCCAGTGGAACTAGCGGGAGGAGGGGATGAGCAGTTCTTC. It encodes CASNPVELAGGGDEQFF. The full variable domain, in which reference TRBV28 and TRBJ2-1 provide the parts outside the CDR3, is DVKVTQSSRYLVKRTGEKVFLECVQDMDHENMFWYRQDPGLGLRLIYFSYDVKMKEKGDIPEGYSVSREKKERFSLILESASTNQTSMYLCASNPVELAGGGDEQFFGPGTRLTVL.